The rows below give T cell receptor beta chains drawn from one sample of a study of cytomegalovirus exposure and HLA in healthy donors. TCRdb's table, derived via immunoSEQ multiplex PCR, lists solely in-frame clones and lacks some. The table shows 110,000 or so clones, with 90% to 96% occurring only once. The specimen was PBMCs. These receptors were taken from a woman younger than 30 in good health and CMV-seronegative. The CDR3 runs from the conserved cysteine through the conserved F or W. A row's size may be missing; if present it is once, few, many or a size class.

TRBV11-2 - CASSPDRVQLFF
TRBV7-3 once CASAKSQNSPLHF
TRBV27 few CASSRQLYGYTF
TRBV2 once CASSEAQASRNEQFF
TRBV4-3 - CASSQEGWGDTEAFF
TRBV7-9 - CASSLDRVAYNSPLHF
TRBV9 - CASSVGAGAYNEQFF
TRBV6-1 - CASSSRLADTDTQYF
TRBV7-2 - CASSPGQNYGYTF
TRBV6-5 - CASRRPDSHNEQFF
TRBV19 - CASSIDMDSSYNEQFF
TRBV28 - CASSLLAGGQETQYF
TRBV6-4 - CASTHTEAFF
TRBV14 - CASSRPAGAGEKLFF
TRBV9 - CASSFRPERTYEQYF
TRBV2 - CASEAPTDTQYF
TRBV5-1 - CASSLQGPSNTGELFF
TRBV9 - CASSATGFNTEAFF
TRBV4-3 - CASSARTGGGYEQYF